This T cell receptor (beta chain) was identified in a study of T cells in Graves' hyperthyroidism and ophthalmopathy (dated by TCRdb to 2018 to 2020). With respect to the entire study: Peripheral blood samples were taken at initial diagnosis, before any treatment was given. TCR V-J signatures able to tell the groups apart were searched for in a discovery cohort of more than 90 patients, of whom roughly 42 had Graves' ophthalmopathy and around 57 had stable Graves' hyperthyroidism. Prospective prediction of ophthalmopathy was tested in an independent validation cohort consisting of some 20 hyperthyroidism patients and more than 15 patients who later progressed to ophthalmopathy. The 100 discovery patients were randomly split 7:3 into training and test sets. The study also compared thyroid tissue and blood T-cell repertoires from more than 5 Graves' hyperthyroidism patients. After blood sampling, hyperthyroidism patients were treated with methimazole at a starting dose of 30 mg daily, and ophthalmopathy patients were treated with high-dose intravenous methylprednisolone. The paper describes TCR Vbeta CDR3 sequencing of fewer than 150 peripheral blood samples, made up of around 41 ophthalmopathy patients, some 76 hyperthyroidism patients and some 17 progressor patients. The study at large found these results: A model built on a 13 V-J signature distinguished ophthalmopathy from stable hyperthyroidism, reaching around 88% sensitivity and under 84% specificity in cross-validation and 80%/75% in testing. In validation, progression to ophthalmopathy was predicted by the model with roughly 71% sensitivity and 72% to 85% specificity, a median of 6.5 months before onset. Most expanded thyroid clonotypes (frequency above 0.001) were also detected in blood, a finding suggesting that blood repertoires may reflect thyroid immune responses. Sample size was not statistically predetermined, and investigators were not blinded to group allocation.

Ophthalmopathy patients had moderately to severely active disease, Clinical Activity Score of at least 3, NOSPECS grade of at least 4, and duration under 3 months. Exclusion was applied to patients with uncontrolled infections, other autoimmune diseases, pregnancy or lactation. Diagnoses relied on clinical symptoms, serum thyroxine and TRAb, thyroid ultrasound and orbital computed tomography. PBMCs were separated from about 10 ml of fresh peripheral blood using Ficoll-Paque density gradient centrifugation. Total RNA was extracted with Trizol reagent, and quality was checked on an Agilent 2100 Bioanalyzer. Amplification of TCR beta CDR3 regions was carried out from RNA transcripts. For the first round of RT-PCR on the TCR CDR3, the HTBI primer set was used together with the Qiagen OneStep RT-PCR kit. A second multiplex PCR round built the libraries, followed by size selection and purification. Sequencing of the libraries was done on an Illumina HiSeq2000 using paired-end 100 bp reads. The study's processing was this. SOAPnuke was used to process the raw data, removing reads that contained adapters or uncalled bases, had a mean Phred below 15, or lacked an exact match to the constant primer or identifier. High-quality paired reads were merged using COPE v1.2.5, and each unique nucleotide sequence was defined as a clonotype. MiTCR v1.1 was used to align clonotypes to the IMGT TRBV, TRBD and TRBJ reference segments. Only V-J combinations with frequency above 0.0001, covering roughly 99% of repertoires, were analysed. A TCS score was defined as the ratio of F50 (clonal expansion) to E x V (chaos), with BLOSUM62-based TCRdist applied between CDR3 peptides within each V-J. Welch's t-statistics and random forest reduced 450 to 600 V-J features to 10 to 15, which were used in a naive Bayes classifier (R e1071). TCRdb trimmed the raw reads at Q25, called clones with MiXCR and kept productive beta chains. A single entry per CDR3 protein holds the most common genes and DNA from its merged rows. The V and J calls follow TCRdb's processing rather than the paper's. This sample has approximately 620,000 distinct CDR3 sequences in its table, and roughly 15% of those were observed once. The ten top clones hold roughly 3.5% of the sample.

A note on this clonotype: The specificity of this receptor is unknown. Base qualities are not at hand, and no much larger clone is one base apart.

The receptor's source is a woman between 40 and 55 years old with Graves' ophthalmopathy. Sample: blood.

The nucleotides are TGTGCCAGTTCTTTGACAGGGGGCAACGAGCAGTACTTC. This yields the protein CASSLTGGNEQYF. The chain is made from TRBV19 and TRBJ2-7; a stretch of 10 junction bases matches TRBD1. The V end gives up 8 bases and the J end 5 bases, leaving 6 bases in the junction not matched to a gene. Per the germline V gene (reference sequence), LNHDA is the CDR1 and SQIVND is the CDR2. The CDR3 sequence holds 13 residues, the cysteine and phenylalanine included. Left in the record is the CDR3 DNA by itself, 39 bases read in frame from the first base.